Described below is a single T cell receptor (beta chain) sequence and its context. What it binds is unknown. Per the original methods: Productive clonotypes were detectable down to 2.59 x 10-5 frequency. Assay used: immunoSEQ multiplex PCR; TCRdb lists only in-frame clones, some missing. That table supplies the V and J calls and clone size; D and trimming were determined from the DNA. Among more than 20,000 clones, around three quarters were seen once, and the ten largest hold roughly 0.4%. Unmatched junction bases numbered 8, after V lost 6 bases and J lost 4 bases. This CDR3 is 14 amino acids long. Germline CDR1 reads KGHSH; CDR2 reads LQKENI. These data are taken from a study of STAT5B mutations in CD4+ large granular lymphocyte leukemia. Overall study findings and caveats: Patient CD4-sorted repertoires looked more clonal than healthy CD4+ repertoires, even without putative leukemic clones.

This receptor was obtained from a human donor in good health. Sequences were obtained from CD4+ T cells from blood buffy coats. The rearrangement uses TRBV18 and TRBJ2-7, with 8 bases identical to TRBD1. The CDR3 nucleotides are TGTGCCAGCTCGTCGGGACAGGCACAGTACGAGCAGTACTTC. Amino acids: CASSSGQAQYEQYF.